These 16 T cell receptor beta chains originate from one sample sequenced in a study of T cell repertoires in cytomegalovirus infection. TCRdb recomputed calls from the reads with MiXCR, one row per CDR3 protein. The sample lists more than 150,000 distinct CDR3 sequences, 28% occurring once. Sequenced material: PBMCs. The receptors originated from a human donor in good health (CMV status not recorded). Some clones in this sample may be carry-over from other donors' samples.

This rearrangement joins TRBV6-2 or TRBV6-3 to TRBJ2-7; TRBD2 aligns across 16 bases. Germline V gives CDR1 MNHEY, CDR2 SVGEGT. The CDR3 spans 15 residues. V lost 5 bases, J lost 12 bases, and 10 bases stayed unmatched. The CDR3 sequence is CASSLTGTSGGASYF. Here the CDR3 DNA reads TGTGCCAGCAGTCTTACCGGGACTAGCGGGGGGGCTTCGTACTTC.

The rearrangement uses TRBV11-2 and TRBJ2-3, with D unclear. V was pared by 1 base and J by 2 bases, with 16 bases between. Germline V gene lookup returns CDR1 SGHAT and CDR2 FQNNGV. CDR3 length: 17 amino acids. DNA for the CDR3: TGTGCCAGCAGCTTAGGTTTATTGTCAGCCTTCACAGATACGCAGTATTTT. It is translated as CASSLGLLSAFTDTQYF.

This clonotype was seen repeatedly, ten times or more. The rearrangement links TRBV7-2 to TRBJ1-4, with D possibly TRBD1 on 5 matching bases. Germline lookup yields CDR1 SGHTA and CDR2 FQGNSA. V gave up 7 bases and J gave up 4 bases, with 16 bases separating them. CDR3 length: 15 amino acids. CDR3 in DNA: TGTGCCAGCACTTCCGGACGGGGGGTTAATGAAAAACTGTTTTTT. Amino acids: CASTSGRGVNEKLFF.

This clonotype was seen at least ten times. The V call is TRBV7-8, the J call TRBJ1-5; 9 positions agree with TRBD1. V was clipped by 4 bases and J by 2 bases; unmatched bases: 9. Germline CDR1 SGHVS, CDR2 FQNEAQ. The CDR3 length is 17 residues. CDR3 DNA: TGTGCCAGCAGCTCGACCTCTCGACAGGGGGGCAATCAGCCCCAGCATTTT. As protein: CASSSTSRQGGNQPQHF.

This clonotype was seen many times. J is TRBJ2-1 and V is TRBV12-3 or TRBV12-4; D call uncertain. The CDR3 has 13 amino acids. V gave up 6 bases and J gave up 4 bases, with 10 bases separating them. This CDR3 is CASSSELYNEQFF. CDR3 bases: TGTGCCAGCAGCTCCGAATTATACAATGAGCAGTTCTTC.

This chain connects TRBV11-3 to TRBJ2-1; 7 positions match TRBD2. The CDR3 consists of 16 residues. CDR1 is SGHNT and CDR2 is YENEEA in the germline V gene. Losses at the gene ends were 1 base for V and 8 bases for J; bases not matched to a gene: 11. CDR3 nucleotide sequence: TGTGCCAGCAGCTTAGGACGGACTAATGGGAGGGATGAGCAGTTCTTC. It yields the protein CASSLGRTNGRDEQFF.

This clonotype was observed a handful of times. This chain connects TRBV5-1 to TRBJ2-7; D unresolved. Germline lookup yields CDR1 SGHRS and CDR2 YFSETQ. Trimming took 0 bases from V and 3 from J, leaving 7 bases between them. The CDR3 has 13 residues. The CDR3 DNA reads as TGCGCCAGCAGCTTGGACGACAACTACGAGCAGTACTTC. It codes for CASSLDDNYEQYF.

This clonotype was counted only a few times. The J gene is TRBJ2-7, the V gene TRBV7-8, with no clear D. Looked up from germline, CDR1 is SGHVS and CDR2 is FQNEAQ. V was trimmed by 1 base and J by 0 bases, leaving 13 bases between them. The CDR3 extends over 16 amino acids. The chain's CDR3 is CASSLGPISISYEQYF. Here the CDR3 DNA reads TGTGCCAGCAGCTTAGGTCCAATCTCCATCTCCTACGAGCAGTACTTC.

This clonotype occurred a few times. This sequence joins TRBV19 and TRBJ1-1; D may be TRBD1 (5 bases). Trimming took off 8 bases at V and 1 base at J, with 11 bases between the two ends. Per germline, CDR1 LNHDA and CDR2 SQIVND (reference sequence). This CDR3 has 13 residues. In DNA form, the CDR3 reads TGTGCCAGTGCGGACACCCCGAACACTGAAGCTTTCTTT. Residues: CASADTPNTEAFF.

The chain has TRBV12-5 and TRBJ1-5; maybe TRBD1 (6 bases). The germline gives CDR1 LGHNT, CDR2 FRNRAP. The CDR3 has 15 residues. V lost 7 bases, J lost 7 bases, and 20 bases lay in between. The CDR3 region has the DNA TGTGCTAGTGCCCCCTTAGCACAGGGAGGACAGCCCCAGCATTTT. This translates into CASAPLAQGGQPQHF. The variable domain in full, completed from reference TRBV12-5 and TRBJ1-5, reads DARVTQTPRHKVTEMGQEVTMRCQPILGHNTVFWYRQTMMQGLELLAYFRNRAPLDDSGMPKDRFSAEMPDATLATLKIQPSEPRDSAVYFCASAPLAQGGQPQHFGDGTRLSIL.

The V and J genes are TRBV29-1 and TRBJ2-1, with D maybe TRBD1 (6 bases). V shed 6 bases and J shed 7 bases, with 22 bases lying between them. The CDR3 loop spans 15 amino acids. Per the germline V gene, CDR1 is SQVTM and CDR2 is ANQGSEA. CDR3 in DNA: TGCAGCGTGTCCCATGAACAGGGAGTGGATAATGAGCAGTTCTTC. Amino acids: CSVSHEQGVDNEQFF.

The V and J genes are TRBV7-2 and TRBJ2-3; D could derive from TRBD1 or TRBD2 (6 bases each). Germline assignment: CDR1 SGHTA and CDR2 FQGNSA. The CDR3 runs 15 residues. The V end lost 7 bases, the J end lost 2 bases, and 16 bases lay between the germline ends. CDR3 protein: CASNAWGALTDTQYF. The CDR3 DNA sequence: TGTGCCAGCAACGCTTGGGGGGCCCTCACAGATACGCAGTATTTT. Using reference TRBV7-2 and TRBJ2-3 for the parts outside the CDR3, the full variable domain is GAGVSQSPSNKVTEKGKDVELRCDPISGHTALYWYRQSLGQGLEFLIYFQGNSAPDKSGLPSDRFSAERTGGSVSTLTIQRTQQEDSAVYLCASNAWGALTDTQYFGPGTRLTVL.

This clonotype was counted many times. The chain joins TRBV7-2 to TRBJ2-1; D call uncertain. V was trimmed by 2 bases and J by 7 bases, leaving 3 bases between them. The CDR3 loop spans 11 amino acids. CDR1 and CDR2 from the germline V gene are SGHTA and FQGNSA. CDR3 amino acids: CASSLINEQFF. The DNA of the CDR3 is TGTGCCAGCAGCTTAATTAATGAGCAGTTCTTC.

This clonotype was seen a few times. The gene calls are TRBV6-2 or TRBV6-3 and TRBJ1-5; 7 nucleotides line up with TRBD1. V shed 8 bases and J 1 base; nucleotides not matched to a gene: 11. CDR3 length: 16 amino acids. Germline V gives CDR1 MNHEY, CDR2 SVGEGT. The CDR3 spells CASGEPTGMSNQPQHF. CDR3 DNA: TGTGCCAGCGGGGAACCGACAGGGATGAGCAATCAGCCCCAGCATTTT.

This rearrangement joins TRBV4-1 to TRBJ2-5; no clear D. Trimming shortened V by 6 bases and J by 7 bases, and 18 bases separated the two germline ends. The CDR3 consists of 14 residues. Germline V gene lookup returns CDR1 MGHRA and CDR2 YSYEKL. The CDR3 nucleotides are TGCGCCAGCAGGGAGACACGGGTAGAAGGGACCCAGTACTTC. This gives the protein CASRETRVEGTQYF.

This clonotype was counted a few times. The gene calls are TRBV28 and TRBJ2-3; TRBD1 agrees at 9 bases. Germline V lookup: CDR1 MDHEN, CDR2 SYDVKM. The CDR3 is 15 residues long. Losses at the gene ends were 5 bases for V and 2 bases for J; bases not matched to a gene: 5. CDR3 DNA: TGTGCCAGCAGTATGACAGGGGGAAACACAGATACGCAGTATTTT. Translation: CASSMTGGNTDTQYF.